Following are 22 T cell receptor beta chains from one sample sequenced in a study of T-cell reconstitution after alpha-beta-depleted transplantation in children. The library targeted TCRbeta and was prepared with unique molecular identifiers. TCRdb processed the PCR reads anew with MiXCR; each CDR3 protein has one entry. The sample consists of 550,000 to 800,000 distinct CDR3 sequences, about an eighth of them appearing once. The sample here was PBMCs, taken before TCRalphabeta/CD19-depleted stem cell transplant. The origin of the receptors is a girl aged 2-9 years with congenital amegakaryocytic thrombocytopenia, due to receive a stem cell transplant.

In its sample, this clonotype was seen many times. The rearrangement uses TRBV11-2 and TRBJ1-3, with D unresolved. The CDR3 is 17 residues long. The germline gives CDR1 SGHAT, CDR2 FQNNGV. The V end was cut by 2 bases, the J end by 0 bases, with 14 bases between. CDR3 DNA sequence: TGTGCCAGCAGCTTACCCCAAAGCACTTTCTCTGGAAACACCATATATTTT. Translating gives CASSLPQSTFSGNTIYF.

This clonotype was picked up many times. This chain connects TRBV10-3 to TRBJ2-2, with 10 bases lining up with TRBD2. The CDR3 consists of 14 residues. V shed 4 bases and J 9 bases; nucleotides not matched to a gene: 5. Germline values: CDR1 ENHRY, CDR2 SYGVKD. CDR3 region: CAISGLAGVRELFF. The DNA of the CDR3 is TGTGCCATCAGTGGGCTAGCGGGAGTCCGGGAGCTGTTTTTT.

CDR3: CASSQVGAGGHNEQFF. The DNA for the CDR3 is TGCGCCAGCAGCCAAGTAGGAGCGGGAGGGCACAATGAGCAGTTCTTC. This chain connects TRBV4-1 to TRBJ2-1, with TRBD2 matching over 10 bases. The germline V gene encodes CDR1 MGHRA and CDR2 YSYEKL. The junction had 5 bases not matched to a gene; V was cut back by 1 base and J by 5 bases. The length of the CDR3 is 16 residues.

V and J are TRBV10-3 and TRBJ2-1; 8 bases match TRBD2. Germline V lookup: CDR1 ENHRY, CDR2 SYGVKD. The junction had 5 bases not matched to a gene; V was cut back by 2 bases and J by 8 bases. The CDR3 consists of 14 residues. CDR3 residues: CAISEPLLADEQFF. The CDR3 DNA sequence: TGTGCCATCAGTGAGCCGTTACTAGCGGATGAGCAGTTCTTC.

The V gene is TRBV20-1, the J gene TRBJ2-2; D may be TRBD1 (5 bases). The CDR3 length is 13 residues. Germline V CDR1 and CDR2: DFQATT, SNEGSKA (reference sequence). Trimming removed 3 bases at V and 7 bases at J, with 12 bases between. Written as DNA, the CDR3 is TGCAGTGCTAGTCGCAGGGTGGGCGGGGAGCTGTTTTTT. Translated, it gives CSASRRVGGELFF.

At least ten counts were recorded for this clonotype. This chain joins TRBV28 and TRBJ2-4, with D perhaps TRBD1 (6 bases). Trimming stripped 9 bases from V and 6 bases from J, with 15 bases between. Looked up from germline, CDR1 is MDHEN and CDR2 is SYDVKM. This CDR3 comprises 13 residues. The CDR3 spells CARQGDRSNIQYF. The CDR3 DNA is TGTGCCAGACAGGGAGACAGGTCAAACATTCAGTACTTC.

At least ten counts were recorded for this clonotype. This rearrangement joins TRBV6-1 to TRBJ1-5; no reliable D call. The length of the CDR3 is 14 residues. With 4 bases removed from V and 7 bases from J, the gap between germline ends came to 14 bases. Germline CDR1 MNHNS, CDR2 SASEGT. The CDR3 region is CASSVTAIGQPQHF. The CDR3, as DNA: TGTGCCAGCAGTGTTACAGCGATTGGACAGCCCCAGCATTTT.

CDR3 residues: CASSRNRVIQETQYF. The CDR3 nucleotides are TGTGCCAGCAGCCGAAACAGGGTAATACAAGAGACCCAGTACTTC. This chain joins TRBV28 and TRBJ2-5; tentative D call: TRBD1 (6 bases). Between the trimmed V and J ends, which lost 6 bases and 2 bases, there was a span of 16 bases. The CDR3 length is 15 residues. The germline gives CDR1 MDHEN, CDR2 SYDVKM.

In its sample, this clonotype was seen many times. The chain employs TRBV7-9 and TRBJ2-1; D is tentatively TRBD1 or TRBD2 (5 bases each). This CDR3 is built from 16 residues. Germline V gives CDR1 SEHNR, CDR2 FQNEAQ (reference sequence). Trimming left V 5 bases short and J 7 bases short, with 21 bases between. For the CDR3, the DNA is TGTGCCAGCAGCCCCCGAGGGCTTGGGGCTGATAATGAGCAGTTCTTC. This sequence encodes CASSPRGLGADNEQFF.

The V and J genes are TRBV7-6 and TRBJ2-7; TRBD1 matches 12 bases. Germline loops: CDR1 SGHVS, CDR2 FNYEAQ. V gave up 3 bases and J gave up 4 bases; unmatched junction bases: 4. The CDR3 contains 15 residues. DNA for the CDR3: TGTGCCAGCAGCTTTGGGACAGGGGGCCTTTACGAGCAGTACTTC. Encoded protein: CASSFGTGGLYEQYF.

The chain employs TRBV7-9 and TRBJ1-2; D gene ambiguous. Germline lookup yields CDR1 SEHNR and CDR2 FQNEAQ (reference sequence). Trimming pared 2 bases from V and 4 bases from J, leaving 20 bases between. The CDR3 length is 17 residues. This CDR3 is CASSLPQDSELGYGYTF. The CDR3 DNA is TGTGCCAGCAGCTTACCCCAGGATTCGGAGTTGGGCTATGGCTACACCTTC.

The rearrangement joins TRBV5-6 to TRBJ2-7; D is ambiguous. Germline V gene data show CDR1 as SGHDT and CDR2 as YYEEEE. CDR3 size: 14 residues. V lost 4 bases and J 4 bases, leaving 15 bases between the germline ends. The CDR3 loop is CASSPGRSTYEQYF. CDR3 bases: TGTGCCAGCAGCCCTGGACGTTCCACTTACGAGCAGTACTTC.

This clonotype was seen at least ten times. V is TRBV20-1 and J is TRBJ1-5; TRBD1 is a possible D gene (6 bases). The V end was cut by 5 bases, the J end by 3 bases, with 11 bases between. The germline V gene encodes CDR1 DFQATT and CDR2 SNEGSKA (reference sequence). CDR3 length: 13 residues. This chain's CDR3 is CSAETGYNQPQHF. Here the CDR3 DNA reads TGCAGTGCTGAAACAGGGTACAATCAGCCCCAGCATTTT.

This clonotype has more than one count but fewer than ten. J is TRBJ1-4 and V is TRBV7-9; no firm D call. The CDR3 totals 17 residues. CDR1 and CDR2 from the germline V gene are SEHNR and FQNEAQ (reference sequence). Trimming pared 1 base from V and 0 bases from J, leaving 12 bases between. The CDR3 sequence: CASSLGWHLATNEKLFF. In nucleotides, the CDR3 is TGTGCCAGCAGCTTAGGTTGGCACCTCGCAACTAATGAAAAACTGTTTTTT. Based on the CDR3 plus reference TRBV7-9 and TRBJ1-4, the full variable domain is DTGVSQNPRHKITKRGQNVTFRCDPISEHNRLYWYRQTLGQGPEFLTYFQNEAQLEKSRLLSDRFSAERPKGSFSTLEIQRTEQGDSAMYLCASSLGWHLATNEKLFFGSGTQLSVL.

This clonotype was counted a few times. V is TRBV12-3 or TRBV12-4 and J is TRBJ2-7; D gene uncertain. The CDR3 length is 14 residues. The V and J ends lost 2 bases and 5 bases respectively, with 13 bases between them. The CDR3, as DNA: TGTGCCAGCAGTTTAAACCCTGGCCTGGACGAGCAGTACTTC. It translates to CASSLNPGLDEQYF.

There are many counts of this clonotype. The chain carries TRBV7-9 and TRBJ1-1; D is undetermined. With 5 bases removed from V and 0 bases from J, the gap between germline ends came to 10 bases. This CDR3 region has 14 residues. The germline gives CDR1 SEHNR, CDR2 FQNEAQ (reference sequence). The CDR3 protein is CASSPQELNTEAFF. CDR3 DNA: TGTGCCAGCAGCCCCCAAGAGCTGAACACTGAAGCTTTCTTT.

The chain carries TRBV20-1 and TRBJ2-3; TRBD1 is a possible D gene (6 bases). Germline values: CDR1 DFQATT, CDR2 SNEGSKA (reference sequence). With 6 bases removed from V and 6 bases from J, the gap between germline ends came to 22 bases. There are 15 residues in the CDR3. The CDR3 sequence: CSAYLPGHTADTQYF. Written as DNA, the CDR3 is TGCAGTGCGTATCTTCCGGGACACACAGCCGATACGCAGTATTTT.

The chain employs TRBV5-1 and TRBJ2-1; 10 nucleotides line up with TRBD2. V lost 4 bases and J lost 3; bases outside the gene matches: 4. This CDR3 spans 15 amino acids. The V gene's germline CDR1 is SGHRS and CDR2 YFSETQ. The CDR3 DNA is TGCGCCAGCAGCCCCGGGACTAGCGACTACAATGAGCAGTTCTTC. It specifies CASSPGTSDYNEQFF.

The V and J genes are TRBV5-1 and TRBJ1-1; D is unresolved. Germline lookup yields CDR1 SGHRS and CDR2 YFSETQ. The CDR3 is 13 amino acids. V dropped 4 bases and J dropped 0 bases, with 7 bases sitting between them. In nucleotides, the CDR3 is TGCGCCAGCAGCACCACCCTGAACACTGAAGCTTTCTTT. Translation: CASSTTLNTEAFF.

For the CDR3, the DNA is TGCGCCAGCAGCTTGGAAGCTAGCGGGAGGAGAGAGACCCAGTACTTC. Translating it yields CASSLEASGRRETQYF. The rearrangement joins TRBV5-1 to TRBJ2-5; TRBD2 matches 11 bases. Germline V gene data show CDR1 as SGHRS and CDR2 as YFSETQ. Unmatched junction bases numbered 5, after V lost 0 bases and J lost 4 bases. The CDR3 runs to 16 residues.

This chain uses TRBV5-1 with TRBJ2-7, with a weak D call TRBD2 (5 bases). V was cut by 0 bases and J by 6 bases, with 25 bases left in between. Germline assignment: CDR1 SGHRS and CDR2 YFSETQ. This CDR3 has 18 amino acids. CDR3 sequence reads: CASSLGQSGGNLLSEQYF. The CDR3 DNA reads TGCGCCAGCAGCTTGGGGCAGTCTGGAGGTAATTTGCTTTCCGAGCAGTACTTC.

In this sample, this clonotype turned up many times. This chain connects TRBV20-1 to TRBJ2-1, with 8 bases fitting TRBD2. Germline values: CDR1 DFQATT, CDR2 SNEGSKA (reference sequence). The CDR3 sequence is 15 residues long. J lost 6 bases, V lost 3 bases, and 10 bases had no gene match. CDR3 DNA: TGCAGTGCTAGCCTTGCACAGCGGGAGTCCAATGAGCAGTTCTTC. It codes for CSASLAQRESNEQFF.